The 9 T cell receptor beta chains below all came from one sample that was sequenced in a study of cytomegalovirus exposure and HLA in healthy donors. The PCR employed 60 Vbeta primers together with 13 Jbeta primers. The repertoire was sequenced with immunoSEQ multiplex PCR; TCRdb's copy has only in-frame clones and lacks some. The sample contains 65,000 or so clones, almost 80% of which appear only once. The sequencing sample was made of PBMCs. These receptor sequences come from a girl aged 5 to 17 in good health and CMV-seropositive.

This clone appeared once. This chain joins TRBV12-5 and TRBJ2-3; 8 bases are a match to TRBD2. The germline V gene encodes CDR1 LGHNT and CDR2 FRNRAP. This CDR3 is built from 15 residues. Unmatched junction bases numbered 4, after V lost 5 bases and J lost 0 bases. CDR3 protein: CASGRSGESTDTQYF. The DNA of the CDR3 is TGTGCTAGTGGTCGTAGCGGGGAGAGCACAGATACGCAGTATTTT.

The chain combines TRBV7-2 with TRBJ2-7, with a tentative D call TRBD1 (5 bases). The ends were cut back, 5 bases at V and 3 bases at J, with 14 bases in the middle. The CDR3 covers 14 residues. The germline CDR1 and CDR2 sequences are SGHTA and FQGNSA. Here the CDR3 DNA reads TGTGCCAGCAGCCGAGACAGAAGTTTCTACGAGCAGTACTTC. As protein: CASSRDRSFYEQYF. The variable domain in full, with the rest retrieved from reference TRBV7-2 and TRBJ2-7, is GAGVSQSPSNKVTEKGKDVELRCDPISGHTALYWYRQSLGQGLEFLIYFQGNSAPDKSGLPSDRFSAERTGGSVSTLTIQRTQQEDSAVYLCASSRDRSFYEQYFGPGTRLTVT.

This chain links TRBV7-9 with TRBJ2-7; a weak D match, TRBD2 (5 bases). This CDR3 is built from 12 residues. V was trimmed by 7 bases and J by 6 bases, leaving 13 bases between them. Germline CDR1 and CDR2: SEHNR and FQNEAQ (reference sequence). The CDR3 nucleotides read TGTGCCAGCACCCCAGGAGGATCCGAGCAGTACTTC. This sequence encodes CASTPGGSEQYF.

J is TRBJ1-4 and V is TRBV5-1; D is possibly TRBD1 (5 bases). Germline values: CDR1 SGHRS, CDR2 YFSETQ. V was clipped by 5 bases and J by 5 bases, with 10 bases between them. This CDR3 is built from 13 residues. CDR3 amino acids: CASRRGENEKLFF. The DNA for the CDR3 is TGCGCCAGCAGACGGGGGGAAAATGAAAAACTGTTTTTT.

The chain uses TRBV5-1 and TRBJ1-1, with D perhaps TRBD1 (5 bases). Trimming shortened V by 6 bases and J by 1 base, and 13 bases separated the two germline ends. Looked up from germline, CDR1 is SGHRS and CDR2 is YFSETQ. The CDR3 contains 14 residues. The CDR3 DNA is TGCGCCAGCAACGTACAGGAACCGAACACTGAAGCTTTCTTT. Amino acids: CASNVQEPNTEAFF.

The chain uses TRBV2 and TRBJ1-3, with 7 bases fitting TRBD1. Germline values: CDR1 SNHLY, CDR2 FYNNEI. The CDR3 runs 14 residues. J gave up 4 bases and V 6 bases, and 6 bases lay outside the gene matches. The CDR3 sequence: CASSQTGSGNTIYF. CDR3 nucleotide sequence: TGTGCCAGCAGCCAGACAGGGTCAGGAAACACCATATATTTT.

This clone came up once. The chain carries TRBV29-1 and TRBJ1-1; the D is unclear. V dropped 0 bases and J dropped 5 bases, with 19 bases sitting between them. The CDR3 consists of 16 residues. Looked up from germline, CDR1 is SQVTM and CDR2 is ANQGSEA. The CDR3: CSVEDTVWNRETEAFF. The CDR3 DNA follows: TGCAGCGTTGAAGACACAGTGTGGAATCGGGAAACTGAAGCTTTCTTT.

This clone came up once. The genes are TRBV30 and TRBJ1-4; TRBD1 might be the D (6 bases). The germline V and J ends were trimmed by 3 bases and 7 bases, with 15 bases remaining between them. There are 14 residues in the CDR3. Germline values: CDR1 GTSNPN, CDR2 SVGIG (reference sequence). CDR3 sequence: CAWRPQGTGEKLFF. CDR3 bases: TGTGCCTGGAGACCACAGGGTACGGGTGAAAAACTGTTTTTT. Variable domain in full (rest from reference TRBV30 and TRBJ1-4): SQTIHQWPATLVQPVGSPLSLECTVEGTSNPNLYWYRQAAGRGLQLLFYSVGIGQISSEVPQNLSASRPQDRQFILSSKKLLLSDSGFYLCAWRPQGTGEKLFFGSGTQLSVL.

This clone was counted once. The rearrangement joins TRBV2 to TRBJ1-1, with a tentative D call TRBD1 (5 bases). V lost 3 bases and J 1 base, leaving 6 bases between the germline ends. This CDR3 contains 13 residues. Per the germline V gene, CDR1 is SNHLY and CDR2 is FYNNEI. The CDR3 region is CASSEGGNTEAFF. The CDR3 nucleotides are TGTGCCAGCAGTGAGGGGGGGAACACTGAAGCTTTCTTT.